Described below is a single T cell receptor (beta chain) sequence and its context. This clonotype was counted between two and nine times. This clone's antigen is unknown. Base qualities are not provided; no much larger clone lies one nucleotide away. Library method: PCR. The sequencer was an Illumina HiSeq 2500. Unique molecular identifiers were incorporated into TCR beta cDNA libraries to reduce PCR and sequencing biases. Approximately 500,000 cDNA molecules were obtained for every 1 to 10 million input T cells, so each molecule roughly corresponded to one T cell. The patient libraries were prepared and sequenced using the same protocol as the earlier healthy control dataset. Within a given batch, samples were prepared together, multiplexed and sequenced on the same HiSeq lane. As for how the authors treated the data: MIGEC was used to process the raw barcoded reads, and molecular identifier groups with only a single read were discarded before consensus assembly and CDR3 extraction. VDJtools was used for post-analysis of the clonotype tables, and diversity was normalized by down-sampling every dataset to the size of the smallest sample. In repertoire overlap clustering, CDR3 amino acid sequences, but not nucleotide sequences, were matched to correct batch-related cross-sample contamination. The public reads were run again by TCRdb, first through fastp at Q25 and then through MiXCR, and only productive beta chains were kept. A single entry per CDR3 protein holds the most common genes and DNA from its merged rows. The V and J calls follow TCRdb's processing rather than the paper's. This sample gives about 560,000 distinct CDR3 sequences in total; 40% to 50% of them show up just once. The ten most abundant clones make up around 1.7% of the sample.

These data belong to a study of post-analysis software for immune sequencing data (dated by TCRdb to between 2014 and 2017). Regarding the research as a whole: Recorded disease courses included relapsing-remitting, secondary progressive and progressive-relapsing multiple sclerosis, with some patients lacking subtype annotation. A subset of samples was prepared in parallel using single-end sample barcoding, then pooled and co-amplified after Illumina adapter ligation. Patient repertoires were compared against ten to twelve previously published healthy control repertoires from donors aged 6 to 25 years. Broad study findings and their caveats: Direct clustering with F measure revealed strong co-clustering of samples prepared in the same batch, which led to a batch-effect correction. The control group was slightly older than the multiple sclerosis patient group. Multiple sclerosis patients had significantly lower normalized Chao1 diversity than controls, a result that suggests substantial peripheral T-cell clonal expansion.

TCR beta repertoires were profiled from peripheral blood of roughly 13 young patients with multiple sclerosis to demonstrate the VDJtools post-analysis software. Multiple sclerosis patients were children and adolescents aged about 6 to 16 years. The sequence derives from a girl aged 5 to 17 with multiple sclerosis. Input material: blood.

The CDR3 has the sequence CASSSPSRGSRYHGTDTQYF. Read as DNA, the sequence is TGTGCCAGCAGTTCGCCCTCGCGGGGGTCTCGTTACCACGGCACAGATACGCAGTATTTT. The chain is assembled from TRBV27 and TRBJ2-3; 7 central nucleotides agree with TRBD2. The CDR3 holds 20 amino acids from the cysteine to the phenylalanine. Kept here is only the CDR3 DNA, which spans 60 bases and is read in frame from base 1. Germline trimming: 4 bases from V, 1 base from J; junction bases outside gene matches: 20. The CDR1 and CDR2 encoded by the germline V gene (reference sequence) are MNHEY and SMNVEV.